These 24 T cell receptor beta chains were all obtained from the same sample, sequenced in a study of blood T cell repertoires in COVID-19. The repertoire was sequenced with immunoSEQ multiplex PCR; TCRdb's copy has only in-frame clones and lacks some. The repertoire holds roughly 360,000 clones, with more than 70% as singletons. The sequencing sample was made of PBMCs or T cells enriched from blood (not recorded which). The receptors originated from a man aged 25-45 years who had recovered from COVID-19.

CDR3 DNA sequence: TGTGCCAGCAGCGCGGCCGGGACTGCTGGAAACACCATATATTTT. Its translation: CASSAAGTAGNTIYF. This chain joins TRBV9 and TRBJ1-3; TRBD1 might be the D (5 bases). The CDR3 extends over 15 amino acids. The V and J ends lost 3 bases and 2 bases respectively, with 12 bases between them. Germline V CDR1 and CDR2: SGDLS, YYNGEE.

The V call is TRBV4-2, the J call TRBJ1-1; 8 bases match TRBD1. The CDR3 spans 14 residues. Germline trimming cut 3 bases from V and 5 bases from J; bases unmatched to any gene: 5. Germline V gene sequence: CDR1 LGHNA, CDR2 YNFKEQ. The CDR3 spells CASSQDRQGTEAFF. The CDR3 bases are TGTGCCAGCAGCCAGGATAGACAGGGGACTGAAGCTTTCTTT.

The genes are TRBV29-1 and TRBJ1-1; D ambiguous. Per germline, CDR1 SQVTM and CDR2 ANQGSEA. The CDR3 is 13 residues long. Trimming removed 2 bases at V and 0 bases at J, with 7 bases between. The CDR3: CSVEPLMNTEAFF. CDR3 DNA: TGCAGCGTTGAACCCTTAATGAACACTGAAGCTTTCTTT. The full variable domain, with the rest looked up from reference TRBV29-1 and TRBJ1-1, is SAVISQKPSRDICQRGTSLTIQCQVDSQVTMMFWYRQQPGQSLTLIATANQGSEATYESGFVIDKFPISRPNLTFSTLTVSNMSPEDSSIYLCSVEPLMNTEAFFGQGTRLTVV.

In its sample, this clone was seen once. This sample also contains other DNA sequences that code for the same CDR3. V is TRBV4-1 and J is TRBJ2-7; 7 bases match TRBD2. The V and J ends lost 1 base and 2 bases, in that order; junction bases with no gene match: 2. Germline CDR1 reads MGHRA; CDR2 reads YSYEKL. This CDR3 has 14 residues. The CDR3 loop is CASSQGAGAYEQYF. In DNA form, the CDR3 reads TGCGCCAGCAGCCAAGGGGCGGGGGCCTACGAGCAGTACTTC.

The chain has TRBV5-1 and TRBJ1-4, with 8 bases aligning to TRBD1. V trimming: 5 bases; J trimming: 5 bases; junction bases outside the gene matches: 8. This CDR3 has 15 amino acids. The germline gives CDR1 SGHRS, CDR2 YFSETQ. Here the CDR3 reads CASRGTGGANEKLFF. Written as DNA, the CDR3 is TGCGCCAGCAGGGGGACAGGCGGGGCAAATGAAAAACTGTTTTTT.

The chain joins TRBV2 to TRBJ2-3; D gene uncertain. This CDR3 contains 13 residues. Trimming left V 4 bases short and J 2 bases short, with 7 bases between. Germline assignment: CDR1 SNHLY and CDR2 FYNNEI. CDR3 region: CASSASITDTQYF. The CDR3 region has the DNA TGTGCCAGCAGTGCTAGTATCACAGATACGCAGTATTTT.

The chain has TRBV7-2 and TRBJ1-5; 7 bases agree with TRBD1. The V segment lost 2 bases and the J segment 4 bases; nucleotides outside the gene matches: 11. The CDR3 length is 17 residues. Per the germline V gene, CDR1 is SGHTA and CDR2 is FQGNSA. The CDR3 sequence: CASSLRQGVKRNQPQHF. The CDR3 nucleotides are TGTGCCAGCAGCTTACGGCAGGGGGTAAAACGAAATCAGCCCCAGCATTTT.

This clone has a single count. The V call is TRBV9, the J call TRBJ1-5; D is unresolved. The germline gives CDR1 SGDLS, CDR2 YYNGEE. The CDR3 spans 12 residues. Trimming removed 0 bases from V and 4 bases from J, with 2 bases in between. The CDR3 bases are TGTGCCAGCAGCGTAGCAAATCAGCCCCAGCATTTT. It yields the protein CASSVANQPQHF.

J is TRBJ2-2 and V is TRBV30; D may be TRBD2 (6 bases). Germline CDR1 GTSNPN, CDR2 SVGIG (reference sequence). The CDR3 spans 13 residues. This chain's CDR3 is CATRGFGTGELFF. The CDR3 DNA is TGTGCTACCCGGGGGTTCGGAACCGGGGAGCTGTTTTTT.

This chain connects TRBV7-6 to TRBJ2-3; possibly TRBD2 for D (6 bases). CDR1 and CDR2 (germline): SGHVS, FNYEAQ. Trimming removed 1 base at V and 1 base at J, with 9 bases between. The CDR3 runs to 15 residues. CDR3 in DNA: TGTGCCAGCAGCTTAGAGGGAGGTGGCACAGATACGCAGTATTTT. The encoded protein is CASSLEGGGTDTQYF.

The rearrangement uses TRBV6-5 and TRBJ1-1, with D possibly matching TRBD1 (5 bases). The CDR3 sequence is 12 residues long. Per the germline V gene, CDR1 is MNHEY and CDR2 is SVGAGI. V was pared by 8 bases and J by 3 bases, with 10 bases between. The CDR3 loop is CASRLQDTEAFF. The CDR3 nucleotides read TGTGCCAGCCGATTACAGGACACTGAAGCTTTCTTT.

The rearrangement joins TRBV27 to TRBJ1-1, with D possibly being TRBD1 (5 bases). The V end was cut by 10 bases, the J end by 0 bases, with 15 bases between. Looked up from germline, CDR1 is MNHEY and CDR2 is SMNVEV (reference sequence). This CDR3 spans 14 amino acids. The DNA of the CDR3 is TGTGCCACCCGGGACTTTTCAATGAACACTGAAGCTTTCTTT. Protein: CATRDFSMNTEAFF.

Of note for this clone: The same CDR3 can be traced to other DNA sequences in this sample. The rearrangement joins TRBV30 to TRBJ2-7; 9 nucleotides line up with TRBD1. This CDR3 has 14 residues. The germline V gene encodes CDR1 GTSNPN and CDR2 SVGIG (reference sequence). V lost 1 base and J lost 3; bases outside the gene matches: 4. DNA of the CDR3: TGTGCCTGGAGTGCCGGGACAGGGCGCTACGAGCAGTACTTC. Protein sequence: CAWSAGTGRYEQYF.

This clone has only a few counts. V usage is TRBV10-3 and J usage is TRBJ1-1; D uncertain. The V and J ends lost 3 bases and 4 bases respectively, with 12 bases between them. This CDR3 comprises 14 residues. Germline-derived CDR1 and CDR2 are ENHRY and SYGVKD. The CDR3 sequence: CAISEAAFGTEAFF. In DNA, the CDR3 is TGTGCCATCAGTGAAGCCGCCTTTGGCACTGAAGCTTTCTTT.

This clone showed up just a few times. V usage is TRBV10-3 and J usage is TRBJ1-1, with 8 bases that match TRBD1. CDR3 size: 14 residues. The germline gives CDR1 ENHRY, CDR2 SYGVKD. V shed 3 bases, J shed 4 bases, and the junction held 4 bases outside the gene matches. DNA of the CDR3: TGTGCCATCAGTGATCAGGGGGCTGGCACTGAAGCTTTCTTT. It specifies CAISDQGAGTEAFF.

J is TRBJ1-2 and V is TRBV10-3; the match to TRBD1 covers 8 bases. CDR3 length: 15 amino acids. Germline lookup yields CDR1 ENHRY and CDR2 SYGVKD. Unmatched junction bases numbered 4, after V lost 3 bases and J lost 1 base. The CDR3: CAISDEGQGNYGYTF. The CDR3 DNA is TGTGCCATCAGTGACGAAGGACAGGGTAACTATGGCTACACCTTC.

V is TRBV7-2 and J is TRBJ1-5; 7 bases match TRBD1. CDR1 is SGHTA and CDR2 is FQGNSA in the germline V gene. This CDR3 comprises 13 residues. V gave up 5 bases and J gave up 11 bases; unmatched junction bases: 9. Here the CDR3 reads CASSPQGGRSQHF. CDR3 nucleotide sequence: TGTGCCAGCAGCCCCCAGGGGGGCAGGTCCCAGCATTTT.

V is TRBV13 and J is TRBJ1-5, with a possible D match to TRBD1 (6 bases). CDR1 and CDR2 (germline): PRHDT, FYEKMQ (reference sequence). Trimming took 5 bases from V and 3 from J, leaving 14 bases between them. CDR3 length: 15 residues. CDR3 bases: TGTGCCAGCAGCCTGGGGTCAGGGGACAATCAGCCCCAGCATTTT. Translated, it gives CASSLGSGDNQPQHF.

The gene calls are TRBV19 and TRBJ1-2; no reliable D call. In germline, CDR1 is LNHDA, CDR2 SQIVND (reference sequence). Trimming took off 4 bases at V and 2 bases at J, with 5 bases between the two ends. This CDR3 is 12 amino acids long. CDR3 nucleotide sequence: TGTGCCAGTAGTAAACGGAACTATGGCTACACCTTC. Translated: CASSKRNYGYTF. The full variable domain, with the rest looked up from reference TRBV19 and TRBJ1-2, is DGGITQSPKYLFRKEGQNVTLSCEQNLNHDAMYWYRQDPGQGLRLIYYSQIVNDFQKGDIAEGYSVSREKKESFPLTVTSAQKNPTAFYLCASSKRNYGYTFGSGTRLTVV.

The chain employs TRBV20-1 and TRBJ1-2; no firm D call. The CDR3 sequence is 11 residues long. The germline CDR1 and CDR2 sequences are DFQATT and SNEGSKA (reference sequence). Trimming took off 6 bases at V and 1 base at J, with 6 bases between the two ends. CDR3 bases: TGCAGTGCCTTCTATAACTATGGCTACACCTTC. Its translation is CSAFYNYGYTF.

This chain links TRBV4-1 with TRBJ1-1; the D is unclear. Between the trimmed V and J ends, which lost 3 bases and 3 bases, there was a span of 11 bases. Germline loops: CDR1 MGHRA, CDR2 YSYEKL. The CDR3 extends over 14 amino acids. The CDR3 DNA follows: TGCGCCAGCAGCCACCCCTCGGGTTACACTGAAGCTTTCTTT. Protein product: CASSHPSGYTEAFF.

The rearrangement joins TRBV19 to TRBJ1-6; D gene ambiguous. Trimming removed 7 bases from V and 9 bases from J, with 13 bases in between. The CDR3 contains 13 residues. CDR1 and CDR2 (germline): LNHDA, SQIVND (reference sequence). The CDR3 here is CASNTGNSSPLHF. The CDR3 DNA reads TGTGCCAGTAATACGGGAAACTCTTCACCCCTCCACTTT.

The rearrangement links TRBV30 to TRBJ1-2; D remains unclear. Trimming shortened V by 5 bases and J by 8 bases, and 27 bases separated the two germline ends. The V gene's germline CDR1 is GTSNPN and CDR2 SVGIG (reference sequence). This CDR3 is 16 amino acids long. The CDR3 here is CAWDPGDRGHRGGYTF. The DNA of the CDR3 is TGTGCCTGGGACCCGGGTGACCGAGGGCATCGAGGAGGCTACACCTTC.

The chain employs TRBV5-1 and TRBJ1-4; 9 positions agree with TRBD1. The CDR3 is made up of 13 amino acids. Germline V gene lookup returns CDR1 SGHRS and CDR2 YFSETQ. Germline trimming cut 4 bases from V and 8 bases from J; bases unmatched to any gene: 3. The CDR3 bases are TGCGCCAGCAGCGAAGGACAGGGGGAAAAACTGTTTTTT. This encodes CASSEGQGEKLFF.